These T cell receptor beta chains were read from a single sample in a study of blood T cell repertoires in COVID-19. Assay: immunoSEQ multiplex PCR; the TCRdb copy retains only in-frame clones and omits some. The repertoire holds 9,500 to 15,000 clones, with more than 80% as singletons. The source material was peripheral blood. These receptors came from a human donor in a cohort sampled during active COVID-19. Each CDR3 is given with its conserved first and last residue. Each record gives: J gene, D gene, clone size, V gene, CDR3 DNA, CDR3 protein. A D gene is named only where the DNA matches it firmly. Part of the rows lack a size; the others show once, few, many or a class for expanded clones.

TRBJ1-5,TRBD1,.,TRBV27,TGTGCCAGCAGTTTAGGGACAGGGGGTGGCAATCAGCCCCAGCATTTT,CASSLGTGGGNQPQHF
TRBJ2-1,TRBD2,.,TRBV19,TGTGCCAGTAAGAGAGGGACTAGCGGGAATAAAAATGAGCAGTTCTTC,CASKRGTSGNKNEQFF
TRBJ1-2,.,large,TRBV5-1,TGCGCCAGCAGCTTGGCCAAAAGGGAGGATGGCTACACCTTC,CASSLAKREDGYTF
TRBJ1-1,.,few,TRBV7-9,TGTGCCAGCAGCTTAGTCGGGGGGATGAACACTGAAGCTTTCTTT,CASSLVGGMNTEAFF
TRBJ1-4,.,.,TRBV2,TGTGCCAGCAAAGTGAGTCCTGCAACTAATGAAAAACTGTTTTTT,CASKVSPATNEKLFF
TRBJ1-2,TRBD1,few,TRBV28,TGTGCCAGCAGTTTAAGTTCGGGACAGAGCTATGGCTACACCTTC,CASSLSSGQSYGYTF
TRBJ1-2,.,.,TRBV19,TGTGCCAGTCTTCCCCGACAGAACTATGGCTACACCTTC,CASLPRQNYGYTF
TRBJ2-1,TRBD1,.,TRBV11-2,TGTGCCAGCAGCTTACGTGGGGACAGCTCCTACAATGAGCAGTTCTTC,CASSLRGDSSYNEQFF
TRBJ1-4,.,.,TRBV6-6,TGTGCCAGCAGTTCGGGACTTCGTGGAAAACTGTTTTTT,CASSSGLRGKLFF
TRBJ2-7,.,.,TRBV4-3,TGCGCCAGCAGCCCCTTACACGGGGTCGGCGAGCAGTACTTC,CASSPLHGVGEQYF
TRBJ1-5,.,.,TRBV2,TGTGCCAGTTCGATACAGGGTTCCCGCAATCAGCCCCAGCATTTT,CASSIQGSRNQPQHF
TRBJ1-5,.,.,TRBV28,TGTGCCTCGTCAGGGGCCGGGCGCAATCAGCCCCAGCATTTT,CASSGAGRNQPQHF
TRBJ1-1,TRBD1,.,TRBV7-6,TGTGCCAGCAGCTTTCCCCGAGACAGGGTCTGGACTGAAGCTTTCTTT,CASSFPRDRVWTEAFF
TRBJ2-1,TRBD1,.,TRBV7-9,TGTGCCAGCAGTAACTCGGGACAGGATTACTTCAGCTCCTACAATGAGCAGTTCTTC,CASSNSGQDYFSSYNEQFF
TRBJ1-1,.,.,TRBV7-9,TGTGCCAGCAGCCTCCCCCGACAGAACACTGAAGCTTTCTTT,CASSLPRQNTEAFF
TRBJ1-2,.,.,TRBV5-4,TGTGCCAGCAGCTCCAGGGCGGGGGATAATGGCTACACCTTC,CASSSRAGDNGYTF
TRBJ2-1,.,.,TRBV5-1,TGCGCCAGCAGCAACGGGGGTTACAATGAGCAGTTCTTC,CASSNGGYNEQFF
TRBJ2-3,.,.,TRBV9,TGTGCCAGCAGCGCTGGAGGAGCCACAGATACGCAGTATTTT,CASSAGGATDTQYF
TRBJ2-2,.,.,TRBV2,TGTGCCAGCAGTGGAAGTGGGAGGAACACCGGGGAGCTGTTTTTT,CASSGSGRNTGELFF
TRBJ1-1,TRBD1,.,TRBV6-5,TGTGCCAGCAGCCCATACAGGGACAGGAACACTGAAGCTTTCTTT,CASSPYRDRNTEAFF
TRBJ2-7,.,few,TRBV10-3,TGTGCCATCCGATCCGGGAGCCTTCTAGTCCTCGAGCAGTACTTC,CAIRSGSLLVLEQYF
TRBJ1-3,TRBD1,.,TRBV9,TGTGCCAGCAGCGTAGAGGGGGCGTATGGAAACACCATATATTTT,CASSVEGAYGNTIYF
TRBJ1-1,TRBD1,.,TRBV5-1,TGCGCCAGCAGCTCCCAGGGACAGGGGGTTATTAGGCCTGAAGCTTTCTTT,CASSSQGQGVIRPEAFF
TRBJ2-4,TRBD1,once,TRBV6-1,TGTGCCAGCAGTGAAGGCGGACAGGGTACGGCCAAAAACATTCAGTACTTC,CASSEGGQGTAKNIQYF
TRBJ1-6,TRBD1,.,TRBV6-5,TGTGCCAGCAGTAAGGGGACAGGGGATGCTTCACCCCTCCACTTT,CASSKGTGDASPLHF
TRBJ2-3,.,.,TRBV5-6,TGTGCCAGCAGCTTCAGGACAGCTAGCACAGATACGCAGTATTTT,CASSFRTASTDTQYF
TRBJ1-4,.,.,TRBV7-9,TGTGCCAGCAGCTTCCACAGCAATAATGAAAAACTGTTTTTT,CASSFHSNNEKLFF
TRBJ1-1,TRBD1,.,TRBV28,TGTGCCAGCACCTATTTTAGGACAGGGTCGAACACTGAAGCTTTCTTT,CASTYFRTGSNTEAFF
TRBJ1-4,.,.,TRBV11-1,TGTGCCAGCAGTCAGGACTTTTTTAATGAAAAACTGTTTTTT,CASSQDFFNEKLFF
TRBJ2-7,TRBD1,.,TRBV5-1,TGCGCCAGCAGCCGAGGGGGCCCTAGCTCCTACGAGCAGTACTTC,CASSRGGPSSYEQYF
TRBJ2-2,TRBD2,.,TRBV5-1,TGCGCCAGCAGCTTGGAGGCAGGGTCCGGGACTAGCGTCAACACCGGGGAGCTGTTTTTT,CASSLEAGSGTSVNTGELFF
TRBJ1-2,TRBD1,.,TRBV7-3,TGTGCCAGCAGCGAGGGGGCGGACTATGGCTACACCTTC,CASSEGADYGYTF
TRBJ2-3,.,.,TRBV11-1,TGTGCCAGCAGCTCAGTCAGGTATACGCAGTATTTT,CASSSVRYTQYF
TRBJ2-5,TRBD1,.,TRBV24-1,TGTGCCACCATTCAGGGGGAAGAGACCCAGTACTTC,CATIQGEETQYF
TRBJ1-4,TRBD1,.,TRBV28,TGTGCCAGCAGTTTACGCCGGGACAGGGACCGGGGTGAAAAACTGTTTTTT,CASSLRRDRDRGEKLFF
TRBJ1-2,.,few,TRBV27,TGTGCCAGCAGCCCTACCATTACAGGGTTCGGCTACACCTTC,CASSPTITGFGYTF
TRBJ2-7,.,.,TRBV27,TGTGCCAGCAGTCCAGACAGAACCAACTCCTACGAGCAGTACTTC,CASSPDRTNSYEQYF
TRBJ2-7,TRBD1,.,TRBV19,TGTGCCAGTAGAACAATCGGGACAGGGGGCTACGAGCAGTACTTC,CASRTIGTGGYEQYF
TRBJ2-1,TRBD2,once,TRBV9,TGTGCCAGCAGCGTGATGGGGACTAGCGGGGGGGCACTGGATTATAATGAGCAGTTCTTC,CASSVMGTSGGALDYNEQFF
TRBJ1-5,TRBD1,.,TRBV2,TGTGCCAGCAGTGGACTCAGGGGGGGCAATCAGCCCCAGCATTTT,CASSGLRGGNQPQHF
TRBJ1-4,TRBD1,.,TRBV11-2,TGTGCCAGCAGCTTGACAGGGAAGGTTACTGAAAAACTGTTTTTT,CASSLTGKVTEKLFF
TRBJ2-5,.,once,TRBV15,TGTGCCACCAGCCGACTGGAGACCCAGTACTTC,CATSRLETQYF